Detailed here is one T cell receptor beta chain. Its target is not known. These data originate in a study of CXCR3-negative and CXCR3-positive naive CD8 T cells. Notes on the study in general: The study found CXCR3 expression partially decreased after cryopreservation and ran most assays on fresh PBMCs. In CXCR3-positive naive cells, the TRB CDR3s were more hydrophobic than in CXCR3-negative naive cells.

CD45RO-CCR7+CD27+CD95- characterized naive CD8+ T cells. The length of the CDR3 is 18 residues. Through 5' RACE with UMI labels, the TRB cDNA libraries were prepared. TCRdb reprocessed the 5' RACE reads and keeps a single row for each CDR3 protein, giving no DNA. Its listing shows 60,000 to 70,000 distinct CDR3 sequences. The sample taken for sequencing was naive CXCR3+ CD8+ T cells from blood. Subset given: CD45RO-CCR7+CD27+CD95- naive CD8+ T cells expressing CXCR3 (TNR3+). The V and J genes are TRBV21-1 and TRBJ1-1; TCRdb's D call of TRBD1 is untestable without DNA. TRBV21-1 is tagged as a pseudogene. This clonotype originated in a human donor in good health. Some clones in this sample may be carry-over from other donors' samples. CDR3 residues: CASSKHTGYGYRGTEAFF.